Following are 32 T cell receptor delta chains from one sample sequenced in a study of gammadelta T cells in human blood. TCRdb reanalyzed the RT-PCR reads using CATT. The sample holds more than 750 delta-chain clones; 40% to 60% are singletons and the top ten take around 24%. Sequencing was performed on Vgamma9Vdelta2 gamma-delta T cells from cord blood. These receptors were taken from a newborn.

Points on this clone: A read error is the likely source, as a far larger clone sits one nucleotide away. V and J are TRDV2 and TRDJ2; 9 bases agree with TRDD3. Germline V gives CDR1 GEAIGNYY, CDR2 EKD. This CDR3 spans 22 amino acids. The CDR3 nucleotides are TGTGCCTATGACCCCCGTCTAATAGACTGGGGGACCCCGTCGACGCGGACAGCACAACTCTTCTTT. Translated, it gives CAYDPRLIDWGTPSTRTAQLFF.

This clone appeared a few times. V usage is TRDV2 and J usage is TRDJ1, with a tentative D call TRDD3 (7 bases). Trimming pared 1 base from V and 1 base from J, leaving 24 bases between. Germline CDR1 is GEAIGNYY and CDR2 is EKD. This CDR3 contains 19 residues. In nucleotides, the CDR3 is TGTGCCTGTGACACGTCTATTCCTAGCGCTGGGGGTTTCACCGATAAACTCATCTTT. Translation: CACDTSIPSAGGFTDKLIF.

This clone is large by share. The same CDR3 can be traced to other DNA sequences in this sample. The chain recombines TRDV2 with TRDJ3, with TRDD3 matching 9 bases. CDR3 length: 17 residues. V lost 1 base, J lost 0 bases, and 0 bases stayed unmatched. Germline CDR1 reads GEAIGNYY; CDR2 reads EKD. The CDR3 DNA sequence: TGTGCCTGTGACACGGGGATACGCTCCTGGGACACCCGACAGATGTTTTTC. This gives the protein CACDTGIRSWDTRQMFF.

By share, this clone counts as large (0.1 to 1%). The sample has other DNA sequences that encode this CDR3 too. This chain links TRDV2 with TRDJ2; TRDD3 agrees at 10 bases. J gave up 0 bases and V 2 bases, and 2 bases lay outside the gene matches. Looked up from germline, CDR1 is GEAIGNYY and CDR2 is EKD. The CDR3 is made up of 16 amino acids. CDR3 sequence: CACDKLGDALTAQLFF. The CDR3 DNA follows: TGTGCCTGTGACAAACTGGGGGATGCTTTGACAGCACAACTCTTCTTT.

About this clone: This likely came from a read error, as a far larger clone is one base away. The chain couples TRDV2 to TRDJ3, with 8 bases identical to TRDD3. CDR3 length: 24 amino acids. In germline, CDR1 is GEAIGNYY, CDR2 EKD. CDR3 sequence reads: CACDGKRMGILPPKDSSDTRQMFF. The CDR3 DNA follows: TGTGCCTGTGACGGCAAACGAATGGGGATACTGCCACCCAAGGACTCCTCGGACACCCGACAGATGTTTTTC.

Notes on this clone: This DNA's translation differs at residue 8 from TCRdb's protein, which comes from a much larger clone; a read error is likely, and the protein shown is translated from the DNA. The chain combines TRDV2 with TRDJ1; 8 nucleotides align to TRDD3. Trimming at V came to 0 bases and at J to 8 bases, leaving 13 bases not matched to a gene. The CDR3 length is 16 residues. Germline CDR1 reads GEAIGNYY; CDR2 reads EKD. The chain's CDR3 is CACDTVGPGDKEKLIF. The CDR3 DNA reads TGTGCCTGTGACACCGTAGGGCCGGGGGATAAAGAAAAACTCATCTTT.

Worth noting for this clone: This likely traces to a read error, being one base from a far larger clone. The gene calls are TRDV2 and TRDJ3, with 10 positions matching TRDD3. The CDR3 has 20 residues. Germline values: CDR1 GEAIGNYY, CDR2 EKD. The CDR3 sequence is CACDTHVLGDGSWDTQQMFF. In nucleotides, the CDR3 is TGTGCCTGTGACACCCACGTACTGGGGGATGGCTCCTGGGACACCCAACAGATGTTTTTC.

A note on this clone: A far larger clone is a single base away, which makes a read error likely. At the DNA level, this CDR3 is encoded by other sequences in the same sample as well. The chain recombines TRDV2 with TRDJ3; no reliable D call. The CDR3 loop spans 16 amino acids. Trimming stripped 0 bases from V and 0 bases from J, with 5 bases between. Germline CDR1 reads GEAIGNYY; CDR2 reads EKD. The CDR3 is CACDTRLSWDTRQMFF. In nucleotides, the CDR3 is TGTGCCTGTGACACCCGCCTCTCCTGGGACACCCGACAGATGTTTTTC.

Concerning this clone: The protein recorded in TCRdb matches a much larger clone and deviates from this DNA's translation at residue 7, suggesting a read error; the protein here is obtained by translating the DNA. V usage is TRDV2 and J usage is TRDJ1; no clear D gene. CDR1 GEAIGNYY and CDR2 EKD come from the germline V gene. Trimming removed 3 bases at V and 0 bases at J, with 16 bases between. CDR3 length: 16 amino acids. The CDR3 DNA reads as TGTGCCTGTGACCCCGATGCGCGTTCCCACACCGATAAACTCATCTTT. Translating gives CACDPDARSHTDKLIF.

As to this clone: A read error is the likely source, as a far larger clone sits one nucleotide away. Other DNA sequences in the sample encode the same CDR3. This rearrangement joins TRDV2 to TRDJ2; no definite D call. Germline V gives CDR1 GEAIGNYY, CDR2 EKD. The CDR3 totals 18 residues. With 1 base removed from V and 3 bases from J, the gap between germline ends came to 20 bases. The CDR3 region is CACDTPAGKGAMTAQLFF. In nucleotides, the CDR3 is TGTGCCTGTGACACACCAGCTGGAAAGGGTGCTATGACAGCACAACTCTTCTTT.

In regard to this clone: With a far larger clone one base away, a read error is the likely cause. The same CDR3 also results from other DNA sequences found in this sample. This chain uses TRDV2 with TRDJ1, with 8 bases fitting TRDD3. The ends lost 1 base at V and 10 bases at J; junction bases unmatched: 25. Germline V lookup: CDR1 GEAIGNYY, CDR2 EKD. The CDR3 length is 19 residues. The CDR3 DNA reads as TGTGCCTGTGACACTCTCGATTCCGCCCCACGGCATGGGGGGATAAGACTCATCTTT. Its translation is CACDTLDSAPRHGGIRLIF.

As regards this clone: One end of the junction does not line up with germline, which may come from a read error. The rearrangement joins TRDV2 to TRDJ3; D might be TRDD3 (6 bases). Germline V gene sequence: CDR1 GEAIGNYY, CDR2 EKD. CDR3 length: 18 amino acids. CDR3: CAWDPRKGFSWGTRQMFF. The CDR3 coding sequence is TGTGCCTGGGACCCCCGTAAGGGGTTTTCCTGGGGCACCCGACAGATGTTTTTC.

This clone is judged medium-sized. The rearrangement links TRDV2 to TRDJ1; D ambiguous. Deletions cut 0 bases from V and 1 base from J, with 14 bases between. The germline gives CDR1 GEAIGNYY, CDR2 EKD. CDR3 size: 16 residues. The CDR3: CACDTEGLGGTDKLIF. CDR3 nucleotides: TGTGCCTGTGACACCGAGGGACTCGGCGGCACCGATAAACTCATCTTT.

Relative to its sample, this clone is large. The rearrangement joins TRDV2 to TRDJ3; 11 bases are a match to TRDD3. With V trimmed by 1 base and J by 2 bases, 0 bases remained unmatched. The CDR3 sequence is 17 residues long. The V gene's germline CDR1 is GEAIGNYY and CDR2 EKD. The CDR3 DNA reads TGTGCCTGTGACACTGGGGGATACGCCTGGGACACCCGACAGATGTTTTTC. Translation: CACDTGGYAWDTRQMFF.

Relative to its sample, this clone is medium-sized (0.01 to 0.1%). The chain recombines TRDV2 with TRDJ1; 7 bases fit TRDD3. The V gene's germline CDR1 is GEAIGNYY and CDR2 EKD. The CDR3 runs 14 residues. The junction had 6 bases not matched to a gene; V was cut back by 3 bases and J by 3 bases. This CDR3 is CACDGLGISDKLIF. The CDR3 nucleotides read TGTGCCTGTGACGGACTGGGGATCTCCGATAAACTCATCTTT.

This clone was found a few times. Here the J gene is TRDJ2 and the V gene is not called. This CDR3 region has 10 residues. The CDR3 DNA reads TGTAGTGCTTTGACAGCACAACTCTTCTTT. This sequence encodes CSALTAQLFF.

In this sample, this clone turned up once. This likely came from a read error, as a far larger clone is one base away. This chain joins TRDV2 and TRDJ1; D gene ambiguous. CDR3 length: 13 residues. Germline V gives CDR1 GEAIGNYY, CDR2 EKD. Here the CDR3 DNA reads TGTGCCTGTGGGCTAGCTTACACCGATAAACGCATCTTT. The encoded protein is CACGLAYTDKRIF.

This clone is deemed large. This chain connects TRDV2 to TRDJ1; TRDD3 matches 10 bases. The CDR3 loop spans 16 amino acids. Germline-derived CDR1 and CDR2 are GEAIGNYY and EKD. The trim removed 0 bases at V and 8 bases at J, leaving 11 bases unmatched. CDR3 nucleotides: TGTGCCTGTGACACCGTAGGGCTGGGGGATAAAGAAAAACTCATCTTT. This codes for CACDTVGLGDKEKLIF.

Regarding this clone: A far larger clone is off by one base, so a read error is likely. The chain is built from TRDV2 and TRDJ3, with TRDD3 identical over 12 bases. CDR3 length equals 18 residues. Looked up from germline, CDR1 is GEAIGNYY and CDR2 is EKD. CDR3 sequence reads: CACDTVLGDTWDIRQMFF. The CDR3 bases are TGTGCCTGTGACACCGTACTGGGGGATACCTGGGACATCCGACAGATGTTTTTC.

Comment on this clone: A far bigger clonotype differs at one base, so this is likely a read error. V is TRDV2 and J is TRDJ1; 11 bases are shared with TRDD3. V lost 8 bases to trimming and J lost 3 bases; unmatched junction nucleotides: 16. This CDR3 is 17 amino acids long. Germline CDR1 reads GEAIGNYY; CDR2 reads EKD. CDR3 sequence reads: CAYDLLLGDTFPDKLIF. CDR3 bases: TGTGCCTATGATCTCCTCCTGGGGGATACATTCCCCGATAAACTCATCTTT.

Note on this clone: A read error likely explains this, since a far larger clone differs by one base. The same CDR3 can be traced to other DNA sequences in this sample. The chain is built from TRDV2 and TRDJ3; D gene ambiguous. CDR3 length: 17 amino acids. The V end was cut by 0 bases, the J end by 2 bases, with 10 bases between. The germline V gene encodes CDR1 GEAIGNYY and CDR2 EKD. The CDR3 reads CACDTGGGPWDTRQMFF. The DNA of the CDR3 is TGTGCCTGTGACACCGGAGGTGGACCCTGGGACACCCGACAGATGTTTTTC.

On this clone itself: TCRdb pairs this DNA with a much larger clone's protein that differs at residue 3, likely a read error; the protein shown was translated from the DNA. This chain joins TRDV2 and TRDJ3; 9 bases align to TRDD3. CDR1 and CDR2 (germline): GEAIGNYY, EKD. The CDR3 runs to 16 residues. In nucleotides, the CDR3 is TGTGCCGGTGACTGGGGGAGCTCCTGGGACACCCGACAGATGTTTTTC. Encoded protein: CAGDWGSSWDTRQMFF.

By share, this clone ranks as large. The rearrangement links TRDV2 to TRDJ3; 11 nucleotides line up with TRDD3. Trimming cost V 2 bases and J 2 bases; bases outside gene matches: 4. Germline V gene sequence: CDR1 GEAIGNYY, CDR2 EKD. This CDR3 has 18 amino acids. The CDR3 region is CACDKILGDTWDTRQMFF. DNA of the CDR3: TGTGCCTGTGACAAAATACTGGGGGATACCTGGGACACCCGACAGATGTTTTTC.

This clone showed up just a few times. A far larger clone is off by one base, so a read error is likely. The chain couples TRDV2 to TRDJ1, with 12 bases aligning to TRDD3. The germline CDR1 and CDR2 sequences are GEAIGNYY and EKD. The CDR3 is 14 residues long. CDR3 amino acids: CACDILGDTDKPIF. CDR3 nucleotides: TGTGCCTGTGACATACTGGGGGATACCGATAAACCCATCTTT.

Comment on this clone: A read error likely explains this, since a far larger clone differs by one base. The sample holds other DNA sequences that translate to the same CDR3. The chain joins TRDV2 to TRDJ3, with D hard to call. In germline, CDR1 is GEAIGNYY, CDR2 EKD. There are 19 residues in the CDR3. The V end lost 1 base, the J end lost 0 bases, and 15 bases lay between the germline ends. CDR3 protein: CACDTASRWSSWDTRQMFF. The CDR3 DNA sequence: TGTGCCTGTGACACTGCAAGCCGTTGGAGCTCCTGGGACACCCGACAGATGTTTTTC.

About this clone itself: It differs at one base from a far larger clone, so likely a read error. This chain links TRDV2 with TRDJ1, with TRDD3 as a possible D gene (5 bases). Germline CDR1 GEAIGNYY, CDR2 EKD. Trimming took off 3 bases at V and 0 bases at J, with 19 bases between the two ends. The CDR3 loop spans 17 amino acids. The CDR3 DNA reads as TGTGCCTGTGACCGAAGGGGTTCAGGGGGGTACACCGATAAACTCATCTTT. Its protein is CACDRRGSGGYTDKLIF.

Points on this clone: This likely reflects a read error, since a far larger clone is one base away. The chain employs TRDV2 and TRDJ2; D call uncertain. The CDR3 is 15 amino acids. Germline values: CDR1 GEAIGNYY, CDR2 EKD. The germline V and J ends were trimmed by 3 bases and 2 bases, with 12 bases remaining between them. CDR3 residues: CACDARGHLTAQLFF. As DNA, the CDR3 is TGTGCCTGTGACGCACGTGGTCACTTGACAGCACAACTCTTCTTT.

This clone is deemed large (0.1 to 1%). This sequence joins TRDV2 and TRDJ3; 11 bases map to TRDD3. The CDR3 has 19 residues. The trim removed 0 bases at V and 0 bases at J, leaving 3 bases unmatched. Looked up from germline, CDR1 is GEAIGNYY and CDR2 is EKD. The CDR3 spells CACDTVGDTSSWDTRQMFF. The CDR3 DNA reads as TGTGCCTGTGACACCGTGGGGGATACGAGCTCCTGGGACACCCGACAGATGTTTTTC.

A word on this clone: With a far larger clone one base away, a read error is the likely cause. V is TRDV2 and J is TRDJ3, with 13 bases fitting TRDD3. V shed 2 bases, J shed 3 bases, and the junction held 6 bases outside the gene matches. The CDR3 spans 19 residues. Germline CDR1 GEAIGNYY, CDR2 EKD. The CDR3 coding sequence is TGTGCCTGTGACAAGGTTACTGGGGGATACGACTGGGACACCCGACAGATGTTTTTC. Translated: CACDKVTGGYDWDTRQMFF.

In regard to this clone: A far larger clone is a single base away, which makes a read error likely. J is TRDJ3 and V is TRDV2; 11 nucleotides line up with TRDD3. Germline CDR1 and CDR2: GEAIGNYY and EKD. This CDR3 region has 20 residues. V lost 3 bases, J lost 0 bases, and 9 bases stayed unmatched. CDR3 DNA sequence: TGTGCCTGTGACTCTGTGGGGGATACGCTAAGCTCCTGGGACACCCGACAGATGTTTTTC. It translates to CACDSVGDTLSSWDTRQMFF.

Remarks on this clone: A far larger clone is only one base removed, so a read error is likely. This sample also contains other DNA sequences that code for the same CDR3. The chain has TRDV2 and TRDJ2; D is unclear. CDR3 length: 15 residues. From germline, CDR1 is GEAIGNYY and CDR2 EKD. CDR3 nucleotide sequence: TGTGCCTGTGACGCACGTGGTCGCTTGACAGCTCAACTCTTCTTT. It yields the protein CACDARGRLTAQLFF.

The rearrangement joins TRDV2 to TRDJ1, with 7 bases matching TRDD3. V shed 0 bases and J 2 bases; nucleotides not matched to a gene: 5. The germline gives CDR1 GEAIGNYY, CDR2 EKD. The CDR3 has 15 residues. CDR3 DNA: TGTGCCTGTGACACCGCTTGGGGGGATACCGATAAACTCATCTTT. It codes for CACDTAWGDTDKLIF.